This TCR beta chain was observed in a study of OX40 agonist ivuxolimab in advanced cancers. Study at large: Averaging 60 years in age, with a range of about 20 to 90, the cohort was 65% to 85% male. The study, taken as a whole, reports: At 0.1 to 3.0 mg/kg and by week 6, CD4+ and CD8+ T cells in the blood had expanded clonally.

Blood samples were obtained at baseline, cycle 4 day 1, and cycle 7 day 1. Some clones are missing from TCRdb's copy, which holds only in-frame ones; the method was immunoSEQ multiplex PCR. The sample includes about 80,000 clones, around 94% of them seen just once. A note on this clone: Its antigen is not identified.

Trimming shortened V by 8 bases and J by 0 bases, and 14 bases separated the two germline ends. The CDR3 is 15 amino acids. The germline CDR1 and CDR2 sequences are SGHAT and FQDESV (reference sequence). This chain uses TRBV11-1 with TRBJ2-1; D is perhaps TRBD2 (7 bases). Sample: CD4+ or CD8+ T cells sorted from blood, taken in a trial of the OX40 agonist ivuxolimab. This clonotype originated in an adult with an advanced solid tumor such as melanoma, head and neck, liver or kidney cancer. CDR3 sequence reads: CASSLADSSYNEQFF. Written as DNA, the CDR3 is TGTGCCAGCTCCCTAGCGGACAGCTCCTACAATGAGCAGTTCTTC.